This T cell receptor (beta chain) was retrieved from a study of low-dose radiotherapy and immunotherapy resistance in tumors. Across the whole study: Each fraction given to Cohort 2 every two weeks delivered 1 Gy, and the total reached 13 Gy over 26 weeks. Intravenously given cyclophosphamide 200 mg/m2 followed a two-week schedule that placed each dose one day before radiation and immunotherapy. Intravenous administration to patients comprised nivolumab at 240 mg every two weeks and ipilimumab at 1 mg/kg every six weeks.

The CDR3 sequence is 14 residues long. Deletions cut 1 base from V and 5 bases from J, with 9 bases between. Germline loops: CDR1 LGHDT, CDR2 YNNKEL (reference sequence). This clonotype came up many times. First-strand cDNA relied on TRAV- and TRBV-specific primers spanning alpha and beta chains. A constant-region primer paired with the V-primer adapter amplified TCRs over around 18 PCR cycles. TCRdb ran MiXCR on the reads and lists one entry per CDR3 protein. The data contain tens of thousands of distinct CDR3 sequences, roughly a sixth of them singletons. Described time point: before trial treatment.

This TCR was recovered from a male donor with prostate cancer. This specimen consisted of PBMCs, obtained before treatment. The gene calls are TRBV3-1 and TRBJ2-1; a weak D match, TRBD1 (5 bases). The CDR3 region is CASSQGEGDNEQFF. The CDR3 DNA reads TGTGCCAGCAGCCAAGGCGAAGGGGACAATGAGCAGTTCTTC.